The 20 T cell receptor beta chains below come from one sample, sequenced in a study of blood T cell repertoires in COVID-19 (dated by TCRdb to 2020 to 2021). Libraries were prepared through the immunoSEQ multiplex PCR assay. TCRdb limited this immuneACCESS table to in-frame rearrangements with V and J called. A share of clones is missing; checked studies link under half to unresolved V genes, and the rest is unexplained. This sample gives roughly 300,000 clones in total; 87% of them show up just once. Approximately 5% of the sample goes to the ten largest clones. The sequencing input was PBMCs or T cells enriched from blood (not recorded which). The receptors here all came from a woman in her twenties or thirties who had recovered from COVID-19.

This clone was recorded only once. The V call is TRBV7-9, the J call TRBJ2-2; a weak D match, TRBD1 (6 bases). From germline, CDR1 is SEHNR and CDR2 FQNEAQ (reference sequence). Trimming cost V 5 bases and J 3 bases, with 13 bases left between them. The CDR3 has 15 amino acids. CDR3 DNA sequence: TGTGCCAGCAGCGCCCAGGGGAAAGACACCGGGGAGCTGTTTTTT. It codes for CASSAQGKDTGELFF.

The gene calls are TRBV30 and TRBJ1-2; the D gene is possibly TRBD1 (5 bases). Trimming took 1 base from V and 5 from J, leaving 11 bases between them. The germline gives CDR1 GTSNPN, CDR2 SVGIG (reference sequence). The CDR3 length is 13 residues. DNA of the CDR3: TGTGCCTGGAGTGACGGGGGGTGGTATGGCTACACCTTC. The encoded protein is CAWSDGGWYGYTF.

The gene calls are TRBV27 and TRBJ1-6; 12 positions agree with TRBD1. The CDR3 is 19 amino acids. V trimming: 4 bases; J trimming: 4 bases; junction bases outside the gene matches: 11. Germline CDR1 MNHEY, CDR2 SMNVEV (reference sequence). CDR3 in amino acids: CASSSFSGTGGSYNSPLHF. DNA for the CDR3: TGTGCCAGCAGTTCTTTTTCCGGGACAGGGGGCTCATATAATTCACCCCTCCACTTT.

The rearrangement uses TRBV19 and TRBJ1-2; D is unclear. Germline V CDR1 and CDR2: LNHDA, SQIVND (reference sequence). V lost 0 bases to trimming and J lost 7 bases, with 9 bases between them. This CDR3 has 13 residues. This chain's CDR3 is CASSIDRIGGYTF. Written as DNA, the CDR3 is TGTGCCAGTAGTATAGACCGCATCGGTGGCTACACCTTC.

This chain connects TRBV18 to TRBJ1-5; D perhaps matches TRBD1 (5 bases). Trimming took 1 base from V and 0 from J, leaving 19 bases between them. The CDR3 consists of 19 residues. Germline V gene lookup returns CDR1 KGHSH and CDR2 LQKENI. The CDR3 sequence is CASSPLMAPDIYSNQPQHF. In nucleotides, the CDR3 is TGTGCCAGCTCACCACTTATGGCACCGGACATCTATAGCAATCAGCCCCAGCATTTT.

The chain links TRBV5-8 to TRBJ2-5; 7 bases line up with TRBD2. Per germline, CDR1 SGHTS and CDR2 YDEGEE. V trimming: 6 bases; J trimming: 2 bases; junction bases outside the gene matches: 4. This CDR3 contains 13 residues. The CDR3 sequence is CASTRLAQETQYF. CDR3 bases: TGTGCCAGCACCAGACTAGCTCAAGAGACCCAGTACTTC.

The chain has TRBV10-1 and TRBJ1-6; TRBD1 is a possible D gene (5 bases). V shed 8 bases and J shed 5 bases, with 16 bases lying between them. Germline assignment: CDR1 WNHNN and CDR2 SYGVQD (reference sequence). The CDR3 is 15 residues long. The CDR3 reads CASSVSGGNNSPLHF. In nucleotides, the CDR3 is TGCGCCAGCTCAGTCTCGGGGGGTAATAATTCACCCCTCCACTTT.

The chain links TRBV4-2 to TRBJ2-7; 7 bases fit TRBD1. There are 14 residues in the CDR3. CDR1 LGHNA and CDR2 YNFKEQ come from the germline V gene. V gave up 1 base and J gave up 1 base; unmatched junction bases: 1. Here the CDR3 DNA reads TGTGCCAGCAGCCAAGCCAGGGGGTCCTACGAGCAGTACTTC. It is translated as CASSQARGSYEQYF.

The chain links TRBV9 to TRBJ1-3; 8 bases align to TRBD1. Trimming took 3 bases from V and 2 from J; bases not matched to a gene: 4. The CDR3 consists of 15 residues. Germline V gives CDR1 SGDLS, CDR2 YYNGEE. CDR3 protein: CASSALQGAGNTIYF. CDR3 DNA: TGTGCCAGCAGCGCATTACAGGGGGCTGGAAACACCATATATTTT.

CDR3 coding DNA: TGCAGCGTCGGGACAGGGCTGAACACTGAAGCTTTCTTT. This translates into CSVGTGLNTEAFF. This sequence joins TRBV29-1 and TRBJ1-1; 9 bases agree with TRBD1. Trimming took 6 bases from V and 0 from J; bases not matched to a gene: 2. The CDR3 consists of 13 residues. CDR1 and CDR2 from the germline V gene are SQVTM and ANQGSEA. The full variable domain, completed using reference TRBV29-1 and TRBJ1-1, is SAVISQKPSRDICQRGTSLTIQCQVDSQVTMMFWYRQQPGQSLTLIATANQGSEATYESGFVIDKFPISRPNLTFSTLTVSNMSPEDSSIYLCSVGTGLNTEAFFGQGTRLTVV.

The chain couples TRBV6-1 to TRBJ2-1, with TRBD1 as a possible D gene (6 bases). The germline V gene has CDR1 MNHNS and CDR2 SASEGT. Trimming cost V 0 bases and J 9 bases, with 6 bases left between them. CDR3 length: 12 amino acids. The CDR3 DNA is TGTGCCAGCAGTGAAGCCAGGGGTGAGCAGTTCTTC. Translating gives CASSEARGEQFF.

This chain's CDR3 is CSVPDRVGTEAFF. CDR3 sequence (DNA): TGCAGCGTCCCGGACAGGGTAGGGACTGAAGCTTTCTTT. The rearrangement links TRBV29-1 to TRBJ1-1; 8 nucleotides match TRBD1. The CDR3 consists of 13 residues. V was clipped by 6 bases and J by 5 bases; unmatched bases: 8. Germline CDR1 and CDR2: SQVTM and ANQGSEA.

The chain combines TRBV4-3 with TRBJ2-5; the match to TRBD1 covers 10 bases. V lost 1 base to trimming and J lost 4 bases; unmatched junction nucleotides: 0. This CDR3 region has 14 residues. Germline CDR1 reads LGHNA; CDR2 reads YSLEER. The CDR3 reads CASSQGDRGETQYF. DNA for the CDR3: TGCGCCAGCAGCCAAGGGGACAGGGGAGAGACCCAGTACTTC.

The rearrangement joins TRBV4-3 to TRBJ1-2; no clear D. Germline CDR1 and CDR2: LGHNA and YSLEER. The CDR3 loop spans 16 amino acids. Trimming took off 6 bases at V and 3 bases at J, with 20 bases between the two ends. CDR3 in amino acids: CASRSLGGVIDYGYTF. DNA of the CDR3: TGCGCCAGCAGAAGCCTTGGCGGGGTTATTGACTATGGCTACACCTTC.

The chain links TRBV7-6 to TRBJ2-3, with D maybe TRBD1 (6 bases). CDR3 length: 16 amino acids. Trimming removed 4 bases from V and 0 bases from J, with 14 bases in between. In germline, CDR1 is SGHVS, CDR2 FNYEAQ. CDR3 sequence (DNA): TGTGCCAGCAGCTACCTACAGGGTCGGAGCACAGATACGCAGTATTTT. Translating gives CASSYLQGRSTDTQYF.

The chain couples TRBV30 to TRBJ2-2, with a weak D call TRBD1 (7 bases). The V end lost 5 bases, the J end lost 0 bases, and 10 bases lay between the germline ends. This CDR3 contains 14 residues. Germline assignment: CDR1 GTSNPN and CDR2 SVGIG (reference sequence). CDR3 sequence (DNA): TGTGCCTGGGGAGGGACAGCGAACACCGGGGAGCTGTTTTTT. Its protein product is CAWGGTANTGELFF.

The CDR3 bases are TGTGCCAGCAGTTACTCGCGGTTGGGTAACGCTGAAGCTTTCTTT. It yields the protein CASSYSRLGNAEAFF. The chain links TRBV6-5 to TRBJ1-1; D is uncertain. CDR1 is MNHEY and CDR2 is SVGAGI in the germline V gene. There are 15 residues in the CDR3. The V end was cut by 0 bases, the J end by 6 bases, with 14 bases between.

V and J are TRBV11-2 and TRBJ1-1, with D perhaps TRBD1 (6 bases). This CDR3 region has 14 residues. Germline V lookup: CDR1 SGHAT, CDR2 FQNNGV. V was cut by 3 bases and J by 6 bases, with 14 bases left in between. In DNA form, the CDR3 reads TGTGCCAGCAGCTTTCCAGGGGTTAGGGCTGAAGCTTTCTTT. It encodes CASSFPGVRAEAFF.

The rearrangement links TRBV18 to TRBJ2-7, with TRBD1 matching 12 bases. J lost 6 bases, V lost 7 bases, and 7 bases had no gene match. The CDR3 covers 14 residues. Germline CDR1 reads KGHSH; CDR2 reads LQKENI. The CDR3 loop is CASCPGQGALEQYF. The DNA for the CDR3 is TGTGCCAGCTGCCCGGGACAGGGGGCCCTCGAGCAGTACTTC.

This CDR3 reads CASSPPTSGGGDTQYF. The CDR3 nucleotides read TGTGCCAGCTCACCCCCGACTAGCGGGGGGGGAGATACGCAGTATTTT. The gene calls are TRBV18 and TRBJ2-3; 14 bases fit TRBD2. The trim removed 3 bases at V and 5 bases at J, leaving 4 bases unmatched. This CDR3 has 16 amino acids. Looked up from germline, CDR1 is KGHSH and CDR2 is LQKENI.